These T cell receptor beta chains were read from a single sample in a study of cytomegalovirus exposure and HLA in healthy donors. Assay: immunoSEQ multiplex PCR; the TCRdb copy retains only in-frame clones and omits some. The data hold 200,000 to 250,000 clones, with 65% to 85% observed a single time. Material for sequencing was PBMCs. These receptors all come from a man between 45 and 60 years old in good health and CMV-seronegative. The CDR3 runs from the conserved cysteine through the conserved F or W. D genes are given only for firm matches. Clone size is stated in some rows and not others, as once, few, many or a class when expanded.

>TRBV4-1|TRBJ2-2|NA|NA
CASSRQLDTGELFF
TGCGCCAGCAGCCGACAGCTAGACACCGGGGAGCTGTTTTTT
>TRBV14|TRBJ1-1|few|NA
CASSQDLRTEAFF
TGTGCCAGCAGCCAAGATTTGCGCACTGAAGCTTTCTTT
>TRBV5-1|TRBJ2-5|NA|TRBD2
CASSLASASGEGETQYF
TGCGCCAGCAGCTTGGCCTCGGCTAGCGGAGAGGGGGAGACCCAGTACTTC
>TRBV19|TRBJ1-2|NA|NA
CASSPQVSNYGYTF
TGTGCCAGTAGTCCCCAGGTTTCTAACTATGGCTACACCTTC
>TRBV27|TRBJ2-4|few|NA
CASSSTALAKNIQYF
TGTGCCAGCAGTTCCACCGCGCTAGCCAAAAACATTCAGTACTTC
>TRBV30|TRBJ1-1|NA|NA
CAWSVRRRAGWGSTEAFF
TGTGCCTGGAGTGTACGGCGGAGGGCAGGTTGGGGAAGCACTGAAGCTTTCTTT
>TRBV6-1|TRBJ2-4|NA|TRBD2
CASSEWGGTNIQYF
TGTGCCAGCAGTGAGTGGGGGGGGACAAACATTCAGTACTTC
>TRBV6-5|TRBJ1-1|few|NA
CASSVTLNTEAFF
TGTGCCAGCAGTGTCACTTTGAACACTGAAGCTTTCTTT
>TRBV7-6|TRBJ2-7|NA|TRBD2
CASSLAGGRYEQYF
TGTGCCAGCAGCTTAGCTGGCGGGAGATACGAGCAGTACTTC
>TRBV18|TRBJ1-4|NA|NA
CASQEGTNEKLFF
TGTGCCAGCCAGGAGGGGACTAATGAAAAACTGTTTTTT
>TRBV30|TRBJ2-7|NA|NA
CAWSRESGEQYF
TGTGCCTGGAGTCGAGAGTCAGGAGAGCAGTACTTC
>TRBV5-1|TRBJ2-3|NA|TRBD2
CASSLGLAGSSTDTQYF
TGCGCCAGCAGCTTGGGACTAGCGGGCTCTAGCACAGATACGCAGTATTTT
>TRBV11-2|TRBJ1-1|NA|NA
CASSPGLIMNTEAFF
TGTGCCAGCAGCCCAGGGTTGATCATGAACACTGAAGCTTTCTTT
>TRBV5-1|TRBJ1-3|NA|NA
CASSYEMGRNTIYF
TGCGCCAGCAGCTACGAGATGGGGAGGAACACCATATATTTT
>TRBV2|TRBJ1-5|NA|NA
CASSRDTNQPQHF
TGTGCCAGCAGCCGGGACACCAATCAGCCCCAGCATTTT
>TRBV30|TRBJ2-3|few|NA
CAWSVGLASTDTQYF
TGTGCCTGGAGTGTGGGGCTGGCTAGCACAGATACGCAGTATTTT
>TRBV7-3|TRBJ2-3|few|NA
CASSSGLYSTDTQYF
TGTGCCAGCAGCTCCGGACTCTATAGCACAGATACGCAGTATTTT
>TRBV5-1|TRBJ1-1|NA|NA
CASSLAPQLSGTEAFF
TGCGCCAGCAGCTTGGCCCCCCAGCTCTCAGGCACTGAAGCTTTCTTT
>TRBV30|TRBJ2-7|NA|TRBD1
CAWSVRGQGKFEQYF
TGTGCCTGGAGTGTAAGGGGACAGGGCAAATTCGAGCAGTACTTC
>TRBV6-1|TRBJ2-7|NA|NA
CASSRISYEQYF
TGTGCCAGCAGCAGGATATCCTACGAGCAGTACTTC
>TRBV5-1|TRBJ2-7|NA|TRBD1
CASSLAQGADEQYF
TGCGCCAGCAGCTTGGCTCAGGGGGCGGATGAGCAGTACTTC
>TRBV7-9|TRBJ2-2|NA|NA
CASSLAVTGELFF
TGTGCCAGCAGCTTAGCCGTAACCGGGGAGCTGTTTTTT
>TRBV15|TRBJ2-2|few|TRBD1
CATSREPLRTGNTGELFF
TGTGCCACCAGCAGAGAACCGCTTCGGACAGGGAACACCGGGGAGCTGTTTTTT
>TRBV7-8|TRBJ1-6|once|TRBD1
CASSLSDRNSPLHF
TGTGCCAGCAGCTTATCGGACAGGAATTCACCCCTCCACTTT
>TRBV28|TRBJ2-7|NA|NA
CASRDRDLYEQYF
TGTGCCAGCAGGGACCGGGATTTATACGAGCAGTACTTC
>TRBV21-1|TRBJ2-1|NA|NA
CASTLLAGGPNEQFF
TGTGCCAGCACCCTACTAGCAGGAGGCCCCAATGAGCAGTTCTTC
>TRBV6-5|TRBJ1-2|NA|NA
CASGKRYGYTF
TGTGCCAGCGGTAAACGGTATGGCTACACCTTC
>TRBV27|TRBJ1-2|few|NA
CASTPRSGLGYGYTF
TGTGCCAGCACACCTCGGTCGGGTTTGGGCTATGGCTACACCTTC
>TRBV4-1|TRBJ1-4|NA|NA
CASSRGALEKLFF
TGCGCCAGCAGCCGGGGCGCTCTAGAAAAACTGTTTTTT
>TRBV7-7|TRBJ2-2|NA|NA
CASSQMASSIPTGELFF
TGTGCCAGCAGCCAAATGGCTTCTTCCATCCCCACCGGGGAGCTGTTTTTT
>TRBV27|TRBJ2-5|NA|TRBD2
CASSFFRGGGETQYF
TGTGCCAGCAGTTTCTTTCGGGGGGGCGGAGAGACCCAGTACTTC
>TRBV5-1|TRBJ2-6|NA|NA
CASSLGVLDSSYSGANVLTF
TGCGCCAGCAGCTTGGGAGTTTTGGACTCGTCGTACTCTGGGGCCAACGTCCTGACTTTC
>TRBV19|TRBJ2-2|NA|TRBD1
CASSKGGQGATGELFF
TGTGCCAGTAGTAAAGGTGGACAGGGGGCGACCGGGGAGCTGTTTTTT
>TRBV28|TRBJ2-7|NA|NA
CASVTRGKGYEQYF
TGTGCCAGTGTCACAAGGGGGAAGGGATACGAGCAGTACTTC
>TRBV6-5|TRBJ2-7|NA|NA
CASSLSRTYEQYF
TGTGCCAGCAGTCTTTCTAGAACCTACGAGCAGTACTTC
>TRBV6-1|TRBJ2-7|NA|TRBD1
CASSARQGTYEQYF
TGTGCCAGCAGTGCTCGACAGGGGACCTACGAGCAGTACTTC
>TRBV2|TRBJ1-1|NA|NA
CASSEGAPNTEAFF
TGTGCCAGCAGTGAGGGGGCCCCGAACACTGAAGCTTTCTTT
>TRBV4-2|TRBJ2-7|NA|TRBD1
CASAPWGTGASYEQYF
TGTGCCAGCGCTCCTTGGGGGACAGGGGCGTCCTACGAGCAGTACTTC
>TRBV5-6|TRBJ2-2|few|TRBD2
CASSPRSPRAGGGIVFF
TGTGCCAGCAGCCCACGATCGCCGCGGGCGGGAGGAGGGATCGTGTTTTTT
>TRBV5-1|TRBJ2-1|NA|TRBD2
CASSLDGEGPYNEQFF
TGCGCCAGCAGCTTGGACGGGGAGGGCCCCTACAATGAGCAGTTCTTC